Given below is one T cell receptor (beta chain) in context. Its antigen is unknown. The data are from a study of CD8+CD57+ T cells in acquired aplastic anemia. Across the whole study: The study obtained an average of roughly 2.9 ug of DNA from sorted CD4+ and CD8+ cells. Study results and limitations: Sharing between patients and controls was observed for around 30 CD8+ CDR3 sequences. CD8+ Simpson's diversity showed no significant patient-control difference.

Using genomic DNA as the template, TCR beta VDJ and CDR3 profiling was carried out. TCRdb used MiXCR to reprocess the reads, holding one entry per CDR3 protein. The sample lists a few hundred thousand distinct CDR3 sequences, around 60% seen once, with around 7.6% in the top ten. The CDR3 length is 13 residues. Trimming took off 3 bases at V and 5 bases at J, with 10 bases between the two ends. Germline lookup yields CDR1 SEHNR and CDR2 FQNEAQ (reference sequence). The chain has TRBV7-9 and TRBJ1-2; D might be TRBD1 (6 bases). Sequencing input: sorted CD4+, CD8+, or CD8+CD57+ T cells (not recorded which) from PBMCs. The source of this sequence is a human donor with severe aplastic anemia or a healthy control (not recorded which). DNA for the CDR3: TGTGCCAGCAGCTTGGAACAGGGTTATGGCTACACCTTC. Translating it yields CASSLEQGYGYTF.